The clone carrying this T cell receptor beta chain was counted between two and nine times. Its antigen remains unknown. A far larger clone is one base from this, pointing to a likely read error. The authors' processing: Filtering of immunoSEQ junctional sequences could not match full-length read filtering. TCRdb's copy holds only in-frame clones and misses some; the assay was immunoSEQ multiplex PCR. The DNA gave D and trimming, while V, J and clone size come from that table. The sample lists some 1.1 million clones; 70% to 85% were seen once. Partitioning of CD4+ cells yielded a CD45RA+ naive subset and a CD45RA-negative memory subset. This entry comes from a study of shared clonotypes between healthy human individuals. Study-wide context: Used for every donor were three CD4 naive, three CD4 memory, two CD8 naive and one CD8 memory plate. Whole-study results and caveats: Few donors limited the genetic and exposure-history diversity represented.

CDR3 length: 13 amino acids. Germline V gene sequence: CDR1 MNHNY, CDR2 SVGAGI (reference sequence). This TCR was recovered from a man younger than 35 in good health. Some clones in this sample may be carry-over from other donors' samples. V usage is TRBV6-6 and J usage is TRBJ1-1; D is unresolved. The specimen sequenced was memory CD4+ T cells from PBMCs. Specified subset: CD45RA-negative fraction. As DNA, the CDR3 is TGTGTCAGCAGTCGAACAGAGAACACTGAAGCTTTCTTT. As protein: CVSSRTENTEAFF.